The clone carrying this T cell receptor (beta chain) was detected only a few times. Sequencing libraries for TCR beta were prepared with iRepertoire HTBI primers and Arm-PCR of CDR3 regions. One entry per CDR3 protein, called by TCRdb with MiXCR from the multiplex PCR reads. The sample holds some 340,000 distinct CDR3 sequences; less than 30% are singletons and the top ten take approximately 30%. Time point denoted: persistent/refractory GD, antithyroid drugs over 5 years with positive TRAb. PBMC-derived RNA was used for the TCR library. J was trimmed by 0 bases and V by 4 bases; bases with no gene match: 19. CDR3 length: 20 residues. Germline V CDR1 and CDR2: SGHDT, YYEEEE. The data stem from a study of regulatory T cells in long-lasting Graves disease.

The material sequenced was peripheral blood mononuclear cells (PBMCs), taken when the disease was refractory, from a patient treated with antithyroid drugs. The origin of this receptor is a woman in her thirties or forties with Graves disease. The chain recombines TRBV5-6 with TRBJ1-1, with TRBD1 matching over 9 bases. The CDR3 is CASSGDGQGYPYRMNTEAFF. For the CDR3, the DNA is TGTGCCAGCAGCGGTGACGGACAGGGGTACCCCTATCGGATGAACACTGAAGCTTTCTTT.